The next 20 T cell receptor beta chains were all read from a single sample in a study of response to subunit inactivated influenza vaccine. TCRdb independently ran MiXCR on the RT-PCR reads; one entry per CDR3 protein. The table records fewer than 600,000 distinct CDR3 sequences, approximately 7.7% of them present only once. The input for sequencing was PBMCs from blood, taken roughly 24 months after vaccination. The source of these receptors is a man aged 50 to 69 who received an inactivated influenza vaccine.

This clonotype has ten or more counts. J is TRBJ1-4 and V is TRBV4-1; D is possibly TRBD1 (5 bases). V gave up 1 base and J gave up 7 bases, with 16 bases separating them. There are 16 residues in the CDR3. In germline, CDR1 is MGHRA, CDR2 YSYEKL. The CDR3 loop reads CASSQADNRGGEKLFF. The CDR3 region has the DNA TGCGCCAGCAGCCAAGCTGATAACCGGGGGGGTGAAAAACTGTTTTTT.

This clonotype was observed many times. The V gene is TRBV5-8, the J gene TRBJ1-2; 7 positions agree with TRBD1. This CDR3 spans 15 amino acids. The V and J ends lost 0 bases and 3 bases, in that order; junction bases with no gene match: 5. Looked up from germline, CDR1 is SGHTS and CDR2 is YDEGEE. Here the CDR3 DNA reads TGTGCCAGCAGCTTGGTCCGGACAGGTGACTATGGCTACACCTTC. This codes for CASSLVRTGDYGYTF.

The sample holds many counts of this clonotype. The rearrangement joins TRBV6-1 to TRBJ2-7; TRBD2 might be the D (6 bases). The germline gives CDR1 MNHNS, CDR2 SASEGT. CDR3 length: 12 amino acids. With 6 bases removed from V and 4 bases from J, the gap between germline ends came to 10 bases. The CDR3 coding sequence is TGTGCCAGCAGCGGGAGTACTTACGAGCAGTACTTC. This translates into CASSGSTYEQYF.

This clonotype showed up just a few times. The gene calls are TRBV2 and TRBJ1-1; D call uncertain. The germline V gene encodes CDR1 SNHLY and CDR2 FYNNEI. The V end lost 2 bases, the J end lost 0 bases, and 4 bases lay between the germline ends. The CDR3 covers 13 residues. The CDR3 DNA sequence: TGTGCCAGCAGTGAATTTTTGAACACTGAAGCTTTCTTT. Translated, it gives CASSEFLNTEAFF.

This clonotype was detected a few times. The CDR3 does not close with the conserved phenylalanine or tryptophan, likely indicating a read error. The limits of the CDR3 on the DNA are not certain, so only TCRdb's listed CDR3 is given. Here the CDR3 reads CASSFRAT. V and J are TRBV7-9 and TRBJ2-1. Ends included, the CDR3 has 8 residues. In germline, CDR1 is SEHNR, CDR2 FQNEAQ (reference sequence).

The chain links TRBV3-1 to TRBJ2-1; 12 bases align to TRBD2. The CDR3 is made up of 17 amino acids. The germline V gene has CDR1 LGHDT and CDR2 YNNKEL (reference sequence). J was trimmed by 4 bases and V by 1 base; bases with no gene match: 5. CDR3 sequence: CASSQVLAGGWYNEQFF. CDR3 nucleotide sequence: TGTGCCAGCAGCCAAGTCCTAGCGGGAGGGTGGTACAATGAGCAGTTCTTC.

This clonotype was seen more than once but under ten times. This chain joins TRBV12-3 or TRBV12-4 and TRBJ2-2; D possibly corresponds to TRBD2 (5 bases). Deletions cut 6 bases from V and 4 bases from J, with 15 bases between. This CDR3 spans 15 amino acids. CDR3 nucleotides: TGTGCCAGCAGCCATAGGTTTGCGGGCACCGGGGAGCTGTTTTTT. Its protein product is CASSHRFAGTGELFF.

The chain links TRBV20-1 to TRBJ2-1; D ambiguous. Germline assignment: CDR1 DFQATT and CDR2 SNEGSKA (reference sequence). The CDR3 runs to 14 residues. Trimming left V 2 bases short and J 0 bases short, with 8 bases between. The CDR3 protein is CSARLKSSYNEQFF. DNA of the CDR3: TGCAGTGCTAGACTGAAGAGCTCCTACAATGAGCAGTTCTTC.

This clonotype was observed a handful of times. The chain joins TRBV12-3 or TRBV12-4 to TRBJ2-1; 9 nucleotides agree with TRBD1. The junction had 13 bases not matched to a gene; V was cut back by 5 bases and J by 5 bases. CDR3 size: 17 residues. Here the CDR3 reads CASSVRTGAIAHNEQFF. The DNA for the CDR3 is TGTGCCAGCAGTGTCCGGACAGGGGCAATAGCTCACAATGAGCAGTTCTTC.

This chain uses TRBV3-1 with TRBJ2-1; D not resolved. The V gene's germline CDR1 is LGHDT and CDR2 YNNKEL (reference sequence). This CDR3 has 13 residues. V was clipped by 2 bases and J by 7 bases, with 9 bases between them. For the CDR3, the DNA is TGTGCCAGCAGCCAAAGGCCGCGGAATGAGCAGTTCTTC. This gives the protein CASSQRPRNEQFF.

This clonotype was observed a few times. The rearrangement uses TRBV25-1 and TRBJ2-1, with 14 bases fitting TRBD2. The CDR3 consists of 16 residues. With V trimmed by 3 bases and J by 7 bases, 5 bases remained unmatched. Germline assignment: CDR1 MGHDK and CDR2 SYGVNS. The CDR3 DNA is TGTGCCAGCAGTGATGCCCGACTAGCGGGAGGGAATGAGCAGTTCTTC. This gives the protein CASSDARLAGGNEQFF. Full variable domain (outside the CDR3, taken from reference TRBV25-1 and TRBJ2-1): EADIYQTPRYLVIGTGKKITLECSQTMGHDKMYWYQQDPGMELHLIHYSYGVNSTEKGDLSSESTVSRIRTEHFPLTLESARPSHTSQYLCASSDARLAGGNEQFFGPGTRLTVL.

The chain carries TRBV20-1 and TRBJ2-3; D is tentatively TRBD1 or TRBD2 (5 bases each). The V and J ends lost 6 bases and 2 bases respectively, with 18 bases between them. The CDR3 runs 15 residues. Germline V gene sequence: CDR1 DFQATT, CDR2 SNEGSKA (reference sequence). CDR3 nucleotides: TGCAGTGCGGCAGGGCGGGTCCCTAACACAGATACGCAGTATTTT. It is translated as CSAAGRVPNTDTQYF.

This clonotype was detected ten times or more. The CDR3 sequence: CASSLGYKDTEAFF. The CDR3 bases are TGTGCCAGCAGTTTGGGGTACAAGGACACTGAAGCTTTCTTT. The chain links TRBV12-3 or TRBV12-4 to TRBJ1-1; D uncertain. V dropped 3 bases and J dropped 3 bases, with 11 bases sitting between them. The CDR3 contains 14 residues.

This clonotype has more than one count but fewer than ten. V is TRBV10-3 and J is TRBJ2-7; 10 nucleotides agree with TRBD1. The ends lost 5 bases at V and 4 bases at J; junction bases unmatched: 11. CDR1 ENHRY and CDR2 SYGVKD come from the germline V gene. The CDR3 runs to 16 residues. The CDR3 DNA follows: TGTGCCATCAGTAGTCAACCGGGACAGGGGAGTTACGAGCAGTACTTC. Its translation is CAISSQPGQGSYEQYF.

This CDR3 reads CASSLGLAGRITDTQYF. Written as DNA, the CDR3 is TGCGCCAGCAGCTTGGGACTAGCGGGCCGGATCACAGATACGCAGTATTTT. V is TRBV5-1 and J is TRBJ2-3, with TRBD2 matching 10 bases. J lost 2 bases, V lost 0 bases, and 6 bases had no gene match. Germline V CDR1 and CDR2: SGHRS, YFSETQ. The CDR3 covers 17 residues.

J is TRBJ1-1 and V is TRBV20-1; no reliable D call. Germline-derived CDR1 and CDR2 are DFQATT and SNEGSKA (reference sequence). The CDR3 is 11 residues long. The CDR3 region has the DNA TGCAGGCCCGGCGAGGTGGGCGAAGCTTTCTTT. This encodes CRPGEVGEAFF.

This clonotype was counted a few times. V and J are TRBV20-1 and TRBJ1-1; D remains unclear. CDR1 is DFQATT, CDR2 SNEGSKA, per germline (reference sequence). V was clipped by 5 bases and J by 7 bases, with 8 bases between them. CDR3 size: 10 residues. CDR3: CSASRYEAFF. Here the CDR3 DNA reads TGCAGTGCTTCTAGATATGAAGCTTTCTTT.

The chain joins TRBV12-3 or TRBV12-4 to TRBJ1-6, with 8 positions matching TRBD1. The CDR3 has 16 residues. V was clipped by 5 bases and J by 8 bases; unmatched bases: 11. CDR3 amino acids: CASSPARGPGHSPLHF. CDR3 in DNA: TGTGCCAGCAGTCCCGCCAGGGGGCCAGGACATTCACCCCTCCACTTT.

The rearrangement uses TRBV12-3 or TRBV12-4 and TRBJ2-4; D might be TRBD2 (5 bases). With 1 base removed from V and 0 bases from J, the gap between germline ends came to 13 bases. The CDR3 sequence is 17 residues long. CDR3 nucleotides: TGTGCCAGCAGTTTAGGGCTAGCAGAAGTAGCCAAAAACATTCAGTACTTC. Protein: CASSLGLAEVAKNIQYF.

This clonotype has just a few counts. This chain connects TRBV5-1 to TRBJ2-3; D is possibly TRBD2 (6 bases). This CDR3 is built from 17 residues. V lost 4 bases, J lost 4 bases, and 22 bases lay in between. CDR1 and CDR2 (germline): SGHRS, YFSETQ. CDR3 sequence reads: CASSVGTFGSDADTQYF. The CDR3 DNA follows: TGCGCCAGCAGCGTAGGGACTTTCGGGAGCGACGCAGATACGCAGTATTTT.